What follows are 4 T cell receptor beta chains derived from one specimen sequenced in a study of T cell responses to AZD1222 COVID-19 vaccine. Method: immunoSEQ multiplex PCR; TCRdb's copy keeps in-frame clones and lacks some. Among tens of thousands of clones, around 80% were seen once, and the ten largest hold 20%. The material was peripheral blood, obtained on day 0 of MenACWY control vaccination. These receptor sequences come from an adult in good health.

The V and J genes are TRBV7-9 and TRBJ1-1; 7 bases align to TRBD1. The V segment lost 5 bases and the J segment 5 bases; nucleotides outside the gene matches: 8. CDR3 length: 14 amino acids. The germline V gene has CDR1 SEHNR and CDR2 FQNEAQ (reference sequence). CDR3 amino acids: CASSPSLTGTEAFF. The DNA for the CDR3 is TGTGCCAGCAGCCCCTCCCTGACAGGGACTGAAGCTTTCTTT.

The table lists this clone with a few counts. The chain carries TRBV2 and TRBJ2-3; TRBD2 matches 9 bases. The V gene's germline CDR1 is SNHLY and CDR2 FYNNEI. The CDR3 is made up of 15 amino acids. Germline trimming cut 4 bases from V and 4 bases from J; bases unmatched to any gene: 6. CDR3 sequence: CASSVWLAGPDTQYF. As DNA, the CDR3 is TGTGCCAGCAGTGTGTGGCTAGCGGGGCCAGATACGCAGTATTTT.

This clone appeared a single time. V is TRBV14 and J is TRBJ2-1; D may be TRBD2 (5 bases). Per the germline V gene, CDR1 is SGHDN and CDR2 is FVKESK. There are 13 residues in the CDR3. V lost 4 bases and J lost 4, with 8 bases in between. CDR3 region: CASSPDFYNEQFF. CDR3 in DNA: TGTGCCAGCAGCCCGGACTTTTACAATGAGCAGTTCTTC.

The chain couples TRBV5-1 to TRBJ1-1, with no clear D. V lost 4 bases and J 11 bases, leaving 15 bases between the germline ends. The CDR3 has 12 amino acids. Germline lookup yields CDR1 SGHRS and CDR2 YFSETQ. The CDR3 spells CASSPDGLDAFF. The CDR3 coding sequence is TGCGCCAGCAGCCCGGACGGCCTTGACGCTTTCTTT.